A selection of T cell receptor beta chains follows, all from one sample in a study of Ad26.COV2.S vaccination and SARS-CoV-2 variants. Repertoires were generated with immunoSEQ multiplex PCR, while TCRdb's copy carries only in-frame clones and drops some. The sample contains 440,000 or so clones, about nine tenths of which appear only once. Sequences were derived from peripheral blood, sampled in a trial of Ad26.COV2.S vaccine versus placebo. The receptor set was obtained from a person between 18 and 65 years old who received the Ad26.COV2.S COVID-19 vaccine or a placebo. Each CDR3 is given with its conserved first and last residue. D genes are given only for firm matches. Expanded clones are given a class, and other clones once, few, many or no size at all.

size	V	J	D	DNA	CDR3
.	TRBV3-1/TRBV3-2	TRBJ2-7	.	TGTGCCAGCAGCCACCATTACGAGCAGTACTTC	CASSHHYEQYF
.	TRBV5-1	TRBJ1-1	.	TGCGCCAGCAGCTTGCAGCAGGTTCGGGACACTGAAGCTTTCTTT	CASSLQQVRDTEAFF
.	TRBV15	TRBJ1-5	.	TGTGCCACCAGCAGGGCATCCGGGGTAGGTAGCAATCAGCCCCAGCATTTT	CATSRASGVGSNQPQHF
.	TRBV28	TRBJ2-2	TRBD2	TGTGCCAGCAGTTTCACTAGCGGGAGTGCCGGGGAGCTGTTTTTT	CASSFTSGSAGELFF
.	TRBV28	TRBJ2-3	.	TGTGCCAGCAGTTTAAGGAGAGCCCTGAGCAGGATACTTAGCACAGATACGCAGTATTTT	CASSLRRALSRILSTDTQYF
.	TRBV6-5	TRBJ1-2	.	TGTGCCAGCAGTCCGGACAGCTATGATGGCTACACCTTC	CASSPDSYDGYTF
.	TRBV3-1/TRBV3-2	TRBJ2-7	TRBD1	TGTGCCAGCAGCCAAGTACTGTCGACAGGGGCCGAGCAGTACTTC	CASSQVLSTGAEQYF
.	TRBV9	TRBJ1-2	.	TGTGCCAGCACCCGAAACATAGGGCTGGATGGCTACACCTTC	CASTRNIGLDGYTF
.	TRBV11-2	TRBJ1-5	.	TGTGCCAGCAGCAATTTCCGTACCGGACACTCATATAGCAATCAGCCCCAGCATTTT	CASSNFRTGHSYSNQPQHF
.	TRBV6-5	TRBJ1-2	.	TGTGCCAGCAGACCCGACAGATGGGGTAACTATGGCTACACCTTC	CASRPDRWGNYGYTF
.	TRBV4-3	TRBJ2-1	TRBD2	TGCGCCAGCAGCCAAACCGGGGGGTGGGGTCTGCTGTTCTTC	CASSQTGGWGLLFF
.	TRBV18	TRBJ2-7	TRBD2	TGTGCCAGCTCACCTGTGCGACTAGCGAAAACCTACGAGCAGTACTTC	CASSPVRLAKTYEQYF
once	TRBV28	TRBJ2-4	TRBD2	TGTGCCAGCAGTATGGGGGCTAGCGGGAGTCACAGGACCAAAAACATTCAGTACTTC	CASSMGASGSHRTKNIQYF
.	TRBV9	TRBJ2-3	TRBD1	TGTGCCAGCAGCCCTCGGACAGGGTGGGGAGATACGCAGTATTTT	CASSPRTGWGDTQYF
few	TRBV6-1	TRBJ1-1	.	TGTGCCAGCAGTGAGCAGCCGGTGAACCAAGCTTTCTTT	CASSEQPVNQAFF
once	TRBV11-2	TRBJ2-1	TRBD2	TGTGCCAGCAGCAAAGGCGGGAGAAGGGCCTACAATGAGCAGTTCTTC	CASSKGGRRAYNEQFF
few	TRBV6-5	TRBJ1-2	.	TGTGCCAGCAGTTACTCGGGGAGGTCTGGGTATGGCTACACCTTC	CASSYSGRSGYGYTF